These 5 T cell receptor beta chains came from one sample sequenced in a study of T cell responses to AZD1222 COVID-19 vaccine. Profiled with immunoSEQ multiplex PCR; TCRdb holds only in-frame clones, not every one. The profile shows some 97,000 clones, around nine tenths of them singletons. The input for sequencing was peripheral blood, taken on day 0 of AZD1222 vaccination. The receptors were sampled from an adult in good health.

This clone has just one count. The chain combines TRBV7-2 with TRBJ2-5, with D perhaps TRBD2 (5 bases). The germline V gene has CDR1 SGHTA and CDR2 FQGNSA. V shed 1 base and J shed 9 bases, with 15 bases lying between them. The CDR3 contains 14 residues. In nucleotides, the CDR3 is TGTGCCAGCAGCTTAGGGGCCACGCCGGAGGCCCAGTACTTC. Protein: CASSLGATPEAQYF.

The V and J genes are TRBV5-1 and TRBJ2-5; the match to TRBD2 covers 9 bases. CDR3 length: 17 residues. Germline trimming cut 3 bases from V and 0 bases from J; bases unmatched to any gene: 9. In germline, CDR1 is SGHRS, CDR2 YFSETQ. Written as DNA, the CDR3 is TGCGCCAGCAGCTCCTCACGAGCGGGGGGCAACCAAGAGACCCAGTACTTC. This sequence encodes CASSSSRAGGNQETQYF.

The chain employs TRBV7-9 and TRBJ2-1; 7 bases match TRBD2. J was trimmed by 2 bases and V by 1 base; bases with no gene match: 2. This CDR3 contains 15 residues. Germline V CDR1 and CDR2: SEHNR, FQNEAQ (reference sequence). The DNA of the CDR3 is TGTGCCAGCAGCTTAGGGGCGGGGGCCTACAATGAGCAGTTCTTC. Residues: CASSLGAGAYNEQFF.

J is TRBJ2-2 and V is TRBV7-2; TRBD2 agrees at 9 bases. The CDR3 is 18 amino acids. Unmatched junction bases numbered 11, after V lost 1 base and J lost 5 bases. Germline assignment: CDR1 SGHTA and CDR2 FQGNSA. The CDR3 is CASSLGGRGGAWTGELFF. CDR3 nucleotide sequence: TGTGCCAGCAGCTTAGGAGGGCGCGGGGGGGCTTGGACCGGGGAGCTGTTTTTT. The full variable domain, completed using reference TRBV7-2 and TRBJ2-2, is GAGVSQSPSNKVTEKGKDVELRCDPISGHTALYWYRQSLGQGLEFLIYFQGNSAPDKSGLPSDRFSAERTGGSVSTLTIQRTQQEDSAVYLCASSLGGRGGAWTGELFFGEGSRLTVL.

This chain links TRBV28 with TRBJ2-2; 9 bases map to TRBD1. J gave up 4 bases and V 10 bases, and 7 bases lay outside the gene matches. Germline V lookup: CDR1 MDHEN, CDR2 SYDVKM. The CDR3 has 14 amino acids. CDR3 protein: CATYRGPSTGELFF. In DNA, the CDR3 is TGTGCCACCTACAGGGGGCCGAGCACCGGGGAGCTGTTTTTT.